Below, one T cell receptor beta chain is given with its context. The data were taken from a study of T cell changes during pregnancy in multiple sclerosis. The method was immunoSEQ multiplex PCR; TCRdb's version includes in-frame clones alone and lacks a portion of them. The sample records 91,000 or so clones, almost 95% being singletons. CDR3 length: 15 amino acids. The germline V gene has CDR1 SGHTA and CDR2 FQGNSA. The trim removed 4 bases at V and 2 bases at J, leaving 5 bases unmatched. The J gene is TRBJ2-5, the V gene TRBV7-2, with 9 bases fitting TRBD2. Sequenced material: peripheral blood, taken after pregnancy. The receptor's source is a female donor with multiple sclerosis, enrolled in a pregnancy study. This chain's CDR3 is CASSSYTSGQETQYF. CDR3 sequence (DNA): TGTGCCAGCAGCTCGTATACTAGCGGGCAAGAGACCCAGTACTTC.